The 16 T cell receptor beta chains below all came from one sample that was sequenced in a study of CD8+ T cells in alopecia areata. The sequencing template was cDNA reverse transcribed from extracted RNA. The protocol was immunoSEQ multiplex PCR, while the TCRdb copy is restricted to in-frame clones and leaves out a portion. The sample carries some 170,000 clones, around 60% recorded once. The sample here was CD4+ T cells sorted from blood, taken at week 0. The receptors come from a human donor with alopecia areata.

This sequence joins TRBV4-1 and TRBJ2-7; no definite D call. The CDR3 length is 12 residues. Germline CDR1 is MGHRA and CDR2 is YSYEKL. The V and J ends lost 1 base and 3 bases respectively, with 4 bases between them. Here the CDR3 reads CASSQGRYEQYF. CDR3 sequence (DNA): TGCGCCAGCAGCCAAGGTCGCTACGAGCAGTACTTC.

The chain combines TRBV5-1 with TRBJ1-6; 8 bases fit TRBD1. Trimming at V came to 0 bases and at J to 10 bases, leaving 6 bases not matched to a gene. There are 15 residues in the CDR3. Germline V gene lookup returns CDR1 SGHRS and CDR2 YFSETQ. CDR3 region: CASSLGLQGESPLHF. In nucleotides, the CDR3 is TGCGCCAGCAGCTTGGGGCTACAGGGGGAATCACCCCTCCACTTT.

This sequence joins TRBV15 and TRBJ2-7; the D is unclear. Trimming left V 0 bases short and J 7 bases short, with 10 bases between. This CDR3 region has 13 residues. Per the germline V gene, CDR1 is LNHNV and CDR2 is YYDKDF (reference sequence). CDR3 residues: CATSRDTVGEQYF. The DNA of the CDR3 is TGTGCCACCAGCAGAGACACAGTAGGAGAGCAGTACTTC.

This clone was seen a few times. This chain connects TRBV28 to TRBJ1-3; D call uncertain. Trimming took off 3 bases at V and 4 bases at J, with 4 bases between the two ends. CDR1 MDHEN and CDR2 SYDVKM come from the germline V gene. The CDR3 sequence is 12 residues long. The CDR3 DNA follows: TGTGCCAGCAGTTTTACAGGAAACACCATATATTTT. This gives the protein CASSFTGNTIYF.

The chain joins TRBV5-1 to TRBJ2-1; D is unclear. CDR3 length equals 13 residues. The germline V gene encodes CDR1 SGHRS and CDR2 YFSETQ. V dropped 0 bases and J dropped 8 bases, with 9 bases sitting between them. The CDR3 coding sequence is TGCGCCAGCAGCTTGGAGGGCAGGCATGAGCAGTTCTTC. This translates into CASSLEGRHEQFF.

The chain joins TRBV7-2 to TRBJ1-2, with TRBD1 as a possible D gene (6 bases). The CDR3 has 14 residues. V was cut by 5 bases and J by 5 bases, with 15 bases left in between. CDR1 and CDR2 from the germline V gene are SGHTA and FQGNSA. The DNA of the CDR3 is TGTGCCAGCAGCCCCGATGGACAGTCTTATGGCTACACCTTC. It encodes CASSPDGQSYGYTF.

The chain links TRBV6-5 to TRBJ1-1; D possibly corresponds to TRBD1 (5 bases). Germline loops: CDR1 MNHEY, CDR2 SVGAGI. The V end lost 4 bases, the J end lost 0 bases, and 9 bases lay between the germline ends. The CDR3 extends over 14 amino acids. CDR3 DNA: TGTGCCAGCAGTTGGGGCCCCGTGAACACTGAAGCTTTCTTT. This translates into CASSWGPVNTEAFF.

The chain joins TRBV29-1 to TRBJ2-3; tentatively, D is TRBD1 (5 bases). The CDR3 spans 14 residues. V lost 5 bases and J lost 5, with 17 bases in between. Looked up from germline, CDR1 is SQVTM and CDR2 is ANQGSEA. In DNA form, the CDR3 reads TGCAGCGTTATCGGGCAGGGTACGGGAGATACGCAGTATTTT. This gives the protein CSVIGQGTGDTQYF.

This chain uses TRBV30 with TRBJ2-1; possible D gene TRBD2, 6 bases. Trimming took 2 bases from V and 1 from J, leaving 12 bases between them. CDR1 GTSNPN and CDR2 SVGIG come from the germline V gene (reference sequence). The CDR3 is 15 amino acids. CDR3 residues: CAWSNSGVSYNEQFF. DNA for the CDR3: TGTGCCTGGAGTAATAGCGGTGTGTCCTACAATGAGCAGTTCTTC.

This chain joins TRBV23-1 and TRBJ2-5; TRBD1 might be the D (6 bases). TRBV23-1 is an ORF, and what it does is uncertain. CDR3 size: 14 residues. Trimming took off 6 bases at V and 5 bases at J, with 16 bases between the two ends. Written as DNA, the CDR3 is TGCGCCAGCAGCCGCCGGGACACGTGGGAGACCCAGTACTTC. This sequence encodes CASSRRDTWETQYF.

The J gene is TRBJ2-3, the V gene TRBV29-1; D call uncertain. Per germline, CDR1 SQVTM and CDR2 ANQGSEA. The CDR3 loop spans 13 amino acids. Trimming removed 7 bases at V and 3 bases at J, with 14 bases between. The CDR3 coding sequence is TGCAGCGCCCGACTTACTATAACAGATACGCAGTATTTT. This codes for CSARLTITDTQYF.

The chain is built from TRBV10-2 and TRBJ2-3; TRBD1 might be the D (6 bases). Trimming pared 6 bases from V and 2 bases from J, leaving 18 bases between. CDR3 length: 16 amino acids. Germline CDR1 reads WSHSY; CDR2 reads SAAADI. CDR3 sequence reads: CASRPTDRLLTDTQYF. DNA for the CDR3: TGCGCCAGCAGGCCCACCGACAGGCTTCTCACAGATACGCAGTATTTT.

This chain links TRBV5-1 with TRBJ2-7; 8 nucleotides line up with TRBD1. The germline V gene encodes CDR1 SGHRS and CDR2 YFSETQ. J was trimmed by 3 bases and V by 1 base; bases with no gene match: 3. The CDR3 spans 14 residues. CDR3 sequence: CASSLPQGGYEQYF. CDR3 nucleotide sequence: TGCGCCAGCAGCTTGCCACAGGGGGGCTACGAGCAGTACTTC.

The chain carries TRBV2 and TRBJ2-7; D unresolved. Germline loops: CDR1 SNHLY, CDR2 FYNNEI. Trimming shortened V by 4 bases and J by 2 bases, and 12 bases separated the two germline ends. The CDR3 is 14 residues long. The CDR3 DNA sequence: TGTGCCAGCAGTGTGGATAGAAAACCCTACGAGCAGTACTTC. This sequence encodes CASSVDRKPYEQYF.

This clone was picked up a small number of times. The rearrangement links TRBV7-9 to TRBJ1-5; a weak D match, TRBD1 (5 bases). CDR1 is SEHNR and CDR2 is FQNEAQ in the germline V gene (reference sequence). The CDR3 loop spans 14 amino acids. The germline V and J ends were trimmed by 6 bases and 6 bases, with 15 bases remaining between them. This CDR3 is CASSRGGSGQPQHF. DNA for the CDR3: TGTGCCAGCAGTCGGGGGGGATCCGGTCAGCCCCAGCATTTT.

The genes are TRBV5-4 and TRBJ2-5; no clear D gene. The germline V gene encodes CDR1 SGHNT and CDR2 YYREEE (reference sequence). The CDR3 extends over 12 amino acids. Trimming stripped 0 bases from V and 9 bases from J, with 9 bases between. CDR3 DNA sequence: TGTGCCAGCAGCTTGGACAAGAGAGCCCAGTACTTC. It specifies CASSLDKRAQYF.